Detailed here is one T cell receptor (beta chain). Its antigen remains unidentified. No base quality information exists; no much larger clone differs at one position. TCR beta CDR3 regions were amplified from genomic DNA with the immunoSEQ assay, a bias-controlled multiplex PCR using V- and J-specific primers. In a second PCR step, a proprietary barcode and Illumina adapter sequences were attached to the CDR3 amplicons. An Illumina MiSeq instrument was used for sequencing of the CDR3 libraries. In the source study's methods: Export and quality control were performed with immunoSEQ Analyzer 3.0, and downstream analyses were performed with R Bioconductor and Immunarch. Only productive rearrangements within the normalized downsampled data set were used in the calculation of repertoire metrics. In the normalized cohort, a clonotype counted as pathologically expanded if the clonotype was larger than 5 templates. Repertoire diversity was measured with the Inverse Simpson Index. To capture all clonotypes, CMV-specificity analyses were performed on the non-normalized data set. TCRdb re-hosts the immuneACCESS table, in-frame sequences only. Its copies lack some clones; in the studies checked, an unresolved V gene accounts for under half of them, and the cause for the rest is not known. V and J calls and clone size are those listed in that table; D and trimming were worked out from the DNA. The sample profile shows approximately 9,100 clones; around 85% of them were found once. The ten largest clonotypes hold about 30% of the sample.

This sample was taken from a study of T cell clonotyping in hematopoietic cell transplantation (dated by TCRdb to the early 2020s). Study-wide context: Recipient samples taken before transplant were collected after cytoreduction. A total of under 150 blood samples were collected in the study from a few dozen consecutive transplant recipients and their related donors. Patient recruitment ran from late 2015 to early 2017, and follow-up continued until September 2020 or death. Overall study results and their limits: Sample size was limited, and cells were not sorted, so CD4 and CD8 repertoire contributions could not be separated. Only a small fraction of recipient repertoires overlapped donor repertoires, with over 95% appearing de novo at the given depth. Broader TCR repertoire diversity after transplant was predicted by Inverse Simpson Index values from donors and from recipients before transplant. After transplant, TCR diversity in recipients dropped, and pathologically expanded clonotypes climbed progressively between day 30 and day 180.

The intended sense of this specimen's time point label: recipient sample about 28 days before transplant, after cytoreduction. Blood from recipients was drawn about 28 days before transplant and again at days 30, 100 and 180 after transplant. Nuclei Lysis Solution was used to extract genomic DNA from fresh or cryopreserved unfractionated peripheral blood mononuclear cells. Trimming removed 5 bases from V and 3 bases from J, leaving 16 bases between the germline ends. CDR1 GTSNPN and CDR2 SVGIG were looked up in the germline V gene (reference sequence). The CDR3 numbers 15 residues from cysteine through phenylalanine. Only the CDR3 region is kept as DNA, spanning 45 bases read in frame from base 1.

This receptor was obtained from a man in his sixties with acute myeloid leukemia. Some clones in this sample may be carry-over from other donors' samples. The source was peripheral blood mononuclear cells, collected before stem cell transplant. The chain links TRBV30 with TRBJ2-2; the D gene is possibly TRBD2, with 7 bases matching. The CDR3 here reads CAWGRGSGYTGELFF. The sequenced DNA: TGTGCCTGGGGGAGGGGGTCCGGATACACCGGGGAGCTGTTTTTT.